A selection of T cell receptor beta chains follows, all from one sample in a study of read filtering for tumor transcriptome and immune sequencing. TCRdb itself ran the reads through MiXCR, one entry per CDR3 protein. The sample carries about 37,000 distinct CDR3 sequences, about an eighth recorded once. Sequencing used a population of CD138-negative cells sorted from bone marrow. Source of these receptors: a donor at least 40 years old with multiple myeloma. Both conserved end residues are part of each CDR3. D genes are given only for firm matches. Rows may omit the clone size; those that give it use once, few, many or a size class.

J: TRBJ2-1; length: 15; D: .; V: TRBV28; size: few; CDR3: CASRGNEGRIDEQFF; DNA: TGTGCCAGCAGGGGCAACGAGGGGCGCATTGATGAGCAGTTCTTC
J: TRBJ2-7; length: 12; D: .; V: TRBV20-1; size: many; CDR3: CSARPGSYEQYF; DNA: TGCAGTGCTAGACCCGGCTCCTACGAGCAGTACTTC
J: TRBJ2-5; length: 13; D: .; V: TRBV6-5; size: .; CDR3: CASSPSWVKTQYF; DNA: TGTGCCAGCAGCCCCAGCTGGGTTAAGACCCAGTACTTC
J: TRBJ2-6; length: 18; D: .; V: TRBV11-2; size: many; CDR3: CASSSLSRSSSGANVLTF; DNA: TGTGCCAGCAGCTCACTATCAAGGTCGAGCTCTGGGGCCAACGTCCTGACTTTC
J: TRBJ2-2; length: 13; D: .; V: TRBV30; size: few; CDR3: CAWSVGASGELFF; DNA: TGTGCCTGGAGTGTAGGAGCTTCCGGGGAGCTGTTTTTT
J: TRBJ2-1; length: 16; D: TRBD2; V: TRBV30; size: many; CDR3: CAWRQTGGPGYNEQFF; DNA: TGTGCCTGGAGACAAACGGGGGGTCCGGGCTACAATGAGCAGTTCTTC
J: TRBJ1-5; length: 15; D: .; V: TRBV3-1; size: .; CDR3: CANSQDRNTNQPQHF; DNA: TGCGCCAACAGCCAAGATCGAAACACCAATCAGCCCCAGCATTTT
J: TRBJ2-7; length: 12; D: .; V: TRBV12-3/TRBV12-4; size: many; CDR3: CASRGESYEQYF; DNA: TGTGCCAGCAGGGGGGAGTCGTACGAGCAGTACTTC
J: TRBJ1-5; length: 14; D: TRBD1; V: TRBV7-2; size: .; CDR3: CASSLEGQGHPQRF; DNA: TGTGCCAGCAGCTTAGAGGGACAGGGTCATCCCCAGCGTTTT
J: TRBJ2-5; length: 15; D: .; V: TRBV18; size: many; CDR3: CASSPPEGFQETQYF; DNA: TGTGCCAGCTCACCACCCGAGGGGTTCCAAGAGACCCAGTACTTC
J: TRBJ2-2; length: 14; D: .; V: TRBV20-1; size: many; CDR3: CSAVEVENTGELFF; DNA: TGCAGTGCCGTCGAGGTCGAGAACACCGGGGAGCTGTTTTTT
J: TRBJ1-2; length: 12; D: .; V: TRBV7-9; size: .; CDR3: CASSFSDTRYTF; DNA: TGTGCCAGCAGCTTCTCCGACACCCGCTACACCTTC
J: TRBJ1-5; length: 14; D: TRBD1; V: TRBV10-3; size: few; CDR3: CAISESGQHQPQHF; DNA: TGTGCCATCAGTGAGTCGGGACAGCATCAGCCCCAGCATTTT
J: TRBJ2-1; length: 21; D: TRBD1; V: TRBV27; size: few; CDR3: CASSRRPPSGTGYSSYNEQFF; DNA: TGTGCCAGCAGTAGGCGACCTCCGAGCGGGACAGGGTATAGCTCCTACAATGAGCAGTTCTTC
J: TRBJ2-3; length: 16; D: TRBD2; V: TRBV7-2; size: many; CDR3: CASSLIRGSSADTQYF; DNA: TGTGCCAGCAGCTTAATTCGCGGGAGTTCCGCAGATACGCAGTATTTT
J: TRBJ2-3; length: 15; D: .; V: TRBV25-1; size: many; CDR3: CASSDPSISTDTQYF; DNA: TGTGCCAGCAGTGATCCAAGCATCAGCACAGATACGCAGTATTTT
J: TRBJ1-4; length: 14; D: .; V: TRBV2; size: many; CDR3: CASSARQTGEKLFF; DNA: TGTGCCAGCAGTGCCCGCCAAACGGGGGAAAAACTGTTTTTT
J: TRBJ1-5; length: 13; D: .; V: TRBV6-2/TRBV6-3; size: many; CDR3: CASTDRSNQPQHF; DNA: TGTGCCAGCACCGACAGAAGCAATCAGCCCCAGCATTTT
J: TRBJ1-2; length: 12; D: .; V: TRBV11-2; size: few; CDR3: CASSLQTYGYTF; DNA: TGTGCCAGCAGCTTGCAGACCTATGGCTACACCTTC
J: TRBJ2-1; length: 15; D: .; V: TRBV6-5; size: many; CDR3: CASSYSTATDHEQFF; DNA: TGTGCCAGCAGTTACTCGACCGCTACGGACCATGAGCAGTTCTTC
J: TRBJ2-1; length: 12; D: TRBD2; V: TRBV19; size: .; CDR3: CASSGRAVEQFF; DNA: TGTGCCAGTAGCGGGAGGGCCGTTGAGCAGTTCTTC
J: TRBJ2-7; length: 15; D: TRBD2; V: TRBV20-1; size: many; CDR3: CSAAPGLAGSGEQYF; DNA: TGCAGTGCTGCCCCAGGGCTAGCGGGAAGCGGCGAGCAGTACTTC